Given below is one T cell receptor (beta chain) in context. The antigen remains unidentified. Here immunoSEQ multiplex PCR was the method, and the copy in TCRdb shows in-frame clones only, minus some. The sample holds about 41,000 clones, approximately 80% seen once. The data are from a study of OX40 agonist ivuxolimab in advanced cancers. About the study: While on treatment, patients had intravenous ivuxolimab at 0.01 to 10 mg/kg every 2 weeks. Cohort: 75% to 90% men, mean age 60, aged roughly 23 to 79. Broader study findings: Both blood CD4+ and CD8+ T cells showed clonal growth by week 6 at 0.1 to 3.0 mg/kg.

Looked up from germline, CDR1 is SGHRS and CDR2 is YFSETQ. V lost 4 bases, J lost 4 bases, and 7 bases lay in between. The CDR3 has 12 amino acids. The material sequenced was CD4+ or CD8+ T cells sorted from blood, taken in a trial of the OX40 agonist ivuxolimab. The chain links TRBV5-1 to TRBJ2-3; D remains unclear. This clonotype was sampled from an adult with an advanced solid tumor such as melanoma, head and neck, liver or kidney cancer. The CDR3 coding sequence is TGCGCCAGCAGCCCCCAGTCAGATACGCAGTATTTT. The encoded protein is CASSPQSDTQYF. The full variable domain, rest sourced from reference TRBV5-1 and TRBJ2-3, is KAGVTQTPRYLIKTRGQQVTLSCSPISGHRSVSWYQQTPGQGLQFLFEYFSETQRNKGNFPGRFSGRQFSNSRSEMNVSTLELGDSALYLCASSPQSDTQYFGPGTRLTVL.